This TCR beta chain derives from a study of spatial heterogeneity in lung cancer. Overall study: An average of more than ten raw reads was observed per unique TCR and UMI combination. The study's findings and limits: One measure, the expanded intratumoral alpha and beta TCR count, tracked tumor mutation counts.

This clonotype was seen repeatedly, ten times or more. The target antigen is unknown. The presence of a unique molecular identifier marked each TCR cDNA molecule. TCRdb independently ran MiXCR on the 5' RACE reads; one entry per CDR3 protein. The table includes roughly 20,000 distinct CDR3 sequences, over 2.5% detected once. Time point given: sample taken at primary tumor resection. In each case, whole RNA from tumor, nontumor lung or frozen PBMC was sequenced unsorted. V lost 6 bases and J lost 5; bases outside the gene matches: 9. The germline CDR1 and CDR2 sequences are SQVTM and ANQGSEA. This CDR3 has 13 amino acids.

The receptor was isolated from a male donor with early-stage non-small cell lung cancer. Specimen: lung tumor tissue, collected at surgery. The chain couples TRBV29-1 to TRBJ2-5; 7 nucleotides align to TRBD2. CDR3 sequence reads: CSVADGRRETQYF. The CDR3 nucleotides are TGCAGCGTCGCTGACGGGAGGAGGGAGACCCAGTACTTC. The full variable domain, its missing parts supplied by reference TRBV29-1 and TRBJ2-5, is SAVISQKPSRDICQRGTSLTIQCQVDSQVTMMFWYRQQPGQSLTLIATANQGSEATYESGFVIDKFPISRPNLTFSTLTVSNMSPEDSSIYLCSVADGRRETQYFGPGTRLLVL.